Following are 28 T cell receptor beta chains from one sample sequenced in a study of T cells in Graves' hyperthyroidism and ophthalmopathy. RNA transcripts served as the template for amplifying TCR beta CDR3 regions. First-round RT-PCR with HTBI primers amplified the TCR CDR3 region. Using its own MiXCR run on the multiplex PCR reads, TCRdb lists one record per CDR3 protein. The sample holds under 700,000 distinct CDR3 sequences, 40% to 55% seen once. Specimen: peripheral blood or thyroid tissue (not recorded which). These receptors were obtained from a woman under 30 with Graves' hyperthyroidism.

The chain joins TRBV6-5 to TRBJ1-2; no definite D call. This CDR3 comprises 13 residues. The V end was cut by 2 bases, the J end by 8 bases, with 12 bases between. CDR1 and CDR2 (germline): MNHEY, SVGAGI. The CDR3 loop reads CASSYTSGEGYTF. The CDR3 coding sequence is TGTGCCAGCAGTTACACGTCGGGAGAAGGCTACACCTTC.

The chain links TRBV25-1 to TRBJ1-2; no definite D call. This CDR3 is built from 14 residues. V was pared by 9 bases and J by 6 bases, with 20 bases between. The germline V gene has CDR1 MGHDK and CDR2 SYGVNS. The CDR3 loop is CARKLGSSCDGYTF. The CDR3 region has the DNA TGTGCCAGAAAATTAGGGTCCTCGTGTGATGGCTACACCTTC.

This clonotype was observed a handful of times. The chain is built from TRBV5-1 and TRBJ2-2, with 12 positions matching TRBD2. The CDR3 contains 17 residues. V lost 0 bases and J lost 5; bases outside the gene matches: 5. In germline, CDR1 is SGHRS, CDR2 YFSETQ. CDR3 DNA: TGCGCCAGCAGCTTGGAACTAGCGGGAGGTCAGACCGGGGAGCTGTTTTTT. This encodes CASSLELAGGQTGELFF.

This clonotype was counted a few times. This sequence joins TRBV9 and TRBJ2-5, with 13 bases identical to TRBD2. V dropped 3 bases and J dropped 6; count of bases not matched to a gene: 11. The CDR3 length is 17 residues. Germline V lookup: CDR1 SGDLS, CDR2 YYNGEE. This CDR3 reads CASSAGTSGTPRKTQYF. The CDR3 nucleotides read TGTGCCAGCAGCGCCGGGACTAGCGGGACGCCTCGGAAGACCCAGTACTTC.

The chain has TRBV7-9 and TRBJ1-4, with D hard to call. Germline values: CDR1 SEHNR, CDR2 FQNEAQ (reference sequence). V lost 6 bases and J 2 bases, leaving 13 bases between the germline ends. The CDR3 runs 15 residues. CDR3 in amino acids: CASSLRESTNEKLFF. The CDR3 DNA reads TGTGCCAGCAGTTTAAGGGAAAGCACTAATGAAAAACTGTTTTTT.

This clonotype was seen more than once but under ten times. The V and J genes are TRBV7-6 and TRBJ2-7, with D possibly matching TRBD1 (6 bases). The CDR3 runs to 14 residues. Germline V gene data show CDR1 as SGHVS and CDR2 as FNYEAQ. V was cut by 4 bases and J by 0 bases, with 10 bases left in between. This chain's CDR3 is CASSSPDSSYEQYF. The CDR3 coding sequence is TGTGCCAGCAGCTCCCCGGACAGCTCCTACGAGCAGTACTTC.

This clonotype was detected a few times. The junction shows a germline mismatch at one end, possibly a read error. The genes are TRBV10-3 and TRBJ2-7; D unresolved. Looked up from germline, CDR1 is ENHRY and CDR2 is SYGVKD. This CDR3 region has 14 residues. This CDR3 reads CASSSMSSRYEQYF. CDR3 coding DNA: TGTGCCAGCAGTTCCATGAGCTCTCGGTACGAGCAGTACTTC.

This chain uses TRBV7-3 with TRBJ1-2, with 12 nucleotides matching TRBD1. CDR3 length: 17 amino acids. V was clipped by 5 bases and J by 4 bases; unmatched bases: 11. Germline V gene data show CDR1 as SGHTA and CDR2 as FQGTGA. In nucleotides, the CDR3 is TGTGCCAGCAGCGGGAATGCCGGGACAGGGGGCTCCTATGGCTACACCTTC. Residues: CASSGNAGTGGSYGYTF.

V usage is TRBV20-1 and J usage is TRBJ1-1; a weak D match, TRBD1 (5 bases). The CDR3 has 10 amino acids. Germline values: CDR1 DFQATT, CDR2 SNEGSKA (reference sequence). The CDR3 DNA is TGCAGCACGGTGGGGGCTGAAGCTTTCTTT. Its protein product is CSTVGAEAFF.

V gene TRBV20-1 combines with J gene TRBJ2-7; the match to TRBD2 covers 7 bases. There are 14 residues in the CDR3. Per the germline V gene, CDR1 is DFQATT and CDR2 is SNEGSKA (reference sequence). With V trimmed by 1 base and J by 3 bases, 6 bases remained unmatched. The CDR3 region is CSARGLAKDYEQYF. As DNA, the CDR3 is TGCAGTGCTAGAGGACTAGCTAAAGACTACGAGCAGTACTTC.

CDR3 residues: CASSEYDGTGEGKLFF. The CDR3 nucleotides read TGTGCCAGCAGTGAATATGACGGGACAGGGGAGGGAAAACTGTTTTTT. The chain uses TRBV25-1 and TRBJ1-4, with 10 bases that match TRBD1. CDR1 is MGHDK, CDR2 SYGVNS, per germline. The trim removed 0 bases at V and 10 bases at J, leaving 8 bases unmatched. The CDR3 has 16 amino acids.

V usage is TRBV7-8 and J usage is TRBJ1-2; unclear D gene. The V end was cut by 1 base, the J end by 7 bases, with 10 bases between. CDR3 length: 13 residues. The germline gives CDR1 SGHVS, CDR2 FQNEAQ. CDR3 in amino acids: CASSLEPTGGYTF. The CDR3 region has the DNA TGTGCCAGCAGCTTAGAGCCCACGGGTGGCTACACCTTC.

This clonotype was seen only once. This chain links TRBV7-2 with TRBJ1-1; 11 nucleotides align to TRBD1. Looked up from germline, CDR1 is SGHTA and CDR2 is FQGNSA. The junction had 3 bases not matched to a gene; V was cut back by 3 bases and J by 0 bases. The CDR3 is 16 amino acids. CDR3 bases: TGTGCCAGCAGCTTTGGGACAGGGGGGATGAACACTGAAGCTTTCTTT. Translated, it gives CASSFGTGGMNTEAFF.

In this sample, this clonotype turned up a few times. The CDR3 coding sequence is TGTGCCAGCAGTGGGGGGGACAGGCAACAGCCCCAGCATTTT. It is translated as CASSGGDRQQPQHF. The rearrangement joins TRBV6-5 to TRBJ1-5; 8 nucleotides agree with TRBD1. This CDR3 is 14 amino acids long. In germline, CDR1 is MNHEY, CDR2 SVGAGI. Trimming cost V 5 bases and J 7 bases; bases outside gene matches: 7.

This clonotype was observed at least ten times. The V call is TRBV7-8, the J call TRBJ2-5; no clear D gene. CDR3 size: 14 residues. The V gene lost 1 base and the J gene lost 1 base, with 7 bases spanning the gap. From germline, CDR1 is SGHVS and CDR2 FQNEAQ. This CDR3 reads CASSLGTFQETQYF. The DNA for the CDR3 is TGTGCCAGCAGCTTAGGGACGTTCCAAGAGACCCAGTACTTC.

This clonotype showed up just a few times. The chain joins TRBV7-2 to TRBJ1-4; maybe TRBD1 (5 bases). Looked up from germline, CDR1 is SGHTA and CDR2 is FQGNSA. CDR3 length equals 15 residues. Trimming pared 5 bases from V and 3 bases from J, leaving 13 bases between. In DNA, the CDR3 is TGTGCCAGCAGCCCCCAGGGAATTGCTAATGAAAAACTGTTTTTT. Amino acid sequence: CASSPQGIANEKLFF.

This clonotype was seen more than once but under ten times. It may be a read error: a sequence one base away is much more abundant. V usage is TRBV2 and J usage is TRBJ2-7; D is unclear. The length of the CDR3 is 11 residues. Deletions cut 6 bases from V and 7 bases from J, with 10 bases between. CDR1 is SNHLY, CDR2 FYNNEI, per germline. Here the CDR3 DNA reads TGTGCCAGCAGACGGTCGAGGGAGCAGTACTTC. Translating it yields CASRRSREQYF.

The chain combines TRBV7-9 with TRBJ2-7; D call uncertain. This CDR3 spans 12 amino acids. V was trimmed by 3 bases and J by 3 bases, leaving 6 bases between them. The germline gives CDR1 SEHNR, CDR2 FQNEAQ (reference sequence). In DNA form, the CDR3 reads TGTGCCAGCAGCTTCGGCCACTACGAGCAGTACTTC. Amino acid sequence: CASSFGHYEQYF.

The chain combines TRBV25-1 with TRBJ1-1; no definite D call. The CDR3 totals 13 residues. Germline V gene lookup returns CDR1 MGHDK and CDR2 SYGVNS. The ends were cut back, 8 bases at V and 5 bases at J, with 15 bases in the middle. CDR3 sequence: CASLVPGLTEAFF. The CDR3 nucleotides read TGTGCCAGCTTGGTTCCGGGTCTAACTGAAGCTTTCTTT.

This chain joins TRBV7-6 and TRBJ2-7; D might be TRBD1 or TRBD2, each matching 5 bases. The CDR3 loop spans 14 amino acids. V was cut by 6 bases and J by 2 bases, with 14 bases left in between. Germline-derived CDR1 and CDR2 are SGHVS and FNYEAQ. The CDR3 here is CASSRDPIAYEQYF. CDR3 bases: TGTGCCAGCAGTCGGGACCCGATCGCCTACGAGCAGTACTTC.

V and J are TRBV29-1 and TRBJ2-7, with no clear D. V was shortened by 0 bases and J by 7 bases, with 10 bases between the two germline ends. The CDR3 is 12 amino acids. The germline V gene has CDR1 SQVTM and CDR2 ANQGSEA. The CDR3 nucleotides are TGCAGCGTTGAAGATCCCACGGAAGAGCAGTACTTC. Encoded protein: CSVEDPTEEQYF.

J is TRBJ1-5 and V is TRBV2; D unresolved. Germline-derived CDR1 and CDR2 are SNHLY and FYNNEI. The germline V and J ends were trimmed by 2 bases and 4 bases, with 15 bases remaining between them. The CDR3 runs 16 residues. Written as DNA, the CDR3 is TGTGCCAGCAGTGAATGGCCAGAGATGAATAATCAGCCCCAGCATTTT. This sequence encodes CASSEWPEMNNQPQHF.

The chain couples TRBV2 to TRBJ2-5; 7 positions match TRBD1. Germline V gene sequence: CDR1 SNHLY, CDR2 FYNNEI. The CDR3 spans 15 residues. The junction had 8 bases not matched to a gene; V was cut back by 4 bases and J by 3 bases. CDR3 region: CASSVLSGTEETQYF. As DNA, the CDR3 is TGTGCCAGCAGTGTGCTATCCGGGACAGAAGAGACCCAGTACTTC. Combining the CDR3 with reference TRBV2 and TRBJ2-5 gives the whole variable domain EPEVTQTPSHQVTQMGQEVILRCVPISNHLYFYWYRQILGQKVEFLVSFYNNEISEKSEIFDDQFSVERPDGSNFTLKIRSTKLEDSAMYFCASSVLSGTEETQYFGPGTRLLVL.

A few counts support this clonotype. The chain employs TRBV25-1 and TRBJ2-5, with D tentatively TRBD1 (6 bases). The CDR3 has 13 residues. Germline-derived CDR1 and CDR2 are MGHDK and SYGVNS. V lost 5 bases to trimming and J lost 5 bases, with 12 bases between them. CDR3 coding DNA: TGTGCCAGCAGTTCCAGGGGCGCGGAGACCCAGTACTTC. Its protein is CASSSRGAETQYF.

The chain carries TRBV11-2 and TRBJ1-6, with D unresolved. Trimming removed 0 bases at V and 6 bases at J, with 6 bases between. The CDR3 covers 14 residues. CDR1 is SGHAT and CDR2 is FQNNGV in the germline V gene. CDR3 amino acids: CASSLDPANSPLHF. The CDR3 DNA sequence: TGTGCCAGCAGCTTAGATCCCGCTAATTCACCCCTCCACTTT.

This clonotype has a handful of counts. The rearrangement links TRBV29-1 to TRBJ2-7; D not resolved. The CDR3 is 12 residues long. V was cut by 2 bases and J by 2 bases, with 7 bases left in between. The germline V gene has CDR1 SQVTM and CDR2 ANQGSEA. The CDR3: CSVERLPYEQYF. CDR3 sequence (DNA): TGCAGCGTTGAAAGACTCCCCTACGAGCAGTACTTC.

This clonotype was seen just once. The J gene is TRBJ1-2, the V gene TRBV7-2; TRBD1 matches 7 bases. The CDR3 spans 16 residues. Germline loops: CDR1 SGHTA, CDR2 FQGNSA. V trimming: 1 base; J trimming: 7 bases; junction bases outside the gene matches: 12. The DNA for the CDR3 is TGTGCCAGCAGCTTAGATCCGCCGGGACAGAGACGTGGCTACACCTTC. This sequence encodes CASSLDPPGQRRGYTF.

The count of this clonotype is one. The CDR3 loop reads CASSMKVSFANTGELFF. In DNA, the CDR3 is TGTGCCAGTAGTATGAAGGTCAGTTTCGCGAACACCGGGGAGCTGTTTTTT. This chain uses TRBV19 with TRBJ2-2; D gene unclear. The CDR3 is made up of 17 amino acids. V shed 3 bases and J shed 0 bases, with 14 bases lying between them. Looked up from germline, CDR1 is LNHDA and CDR2 is SQIVND (reference sequence).